The T cell receptor (beta chain) under discussion was sequenced for a study of T cell responses to AZD1222 COVID-19 vaccine (dated by TCRdb to the early 2020s). A note on the overall study: TCR sequencing was performed for about 250 trial participants, of whom about 200 were given two doses of AZD1222 and around 25 were given two doses of MenACWY control vaccine. Trial participants were enrolled by age into 18-55, 56-69 and 70-plus year subgroups, with 148, 28 and 57 TCR-sequenced participants respectively. Study-wide findings and limitations: Conclusions about previously exposed vaccinees were limited because only a handful of AZD1222 recipients were SARS-CoV-2 seropositive at baseline. No day 14 peak-response samples were available, so repertoires were characterized only after the peak T cell response. The vaccine-associated CD4 TCRs covered the entire spike protein, and the dominant responses fell in regions 160-218 and 743-854. Participants were mostly white British, with more females than males. The authors suggested clonal diversity may have been underestimated. Spike-specific TCR breadth and depth rose significantly after two AZD1222 doses compared with day 0 and with MenACWY recipients. In the small 56-69-year group, the increase in depth fell short of significance, most likely because of low power. Reportedly, close to half of the unique spike-specific TCRs recognized epitopes lying outside the regions that are mutated in the B.1.351 and B.1.1.7 variants.

The CDR3 regions of human TCRbeta chains were analyzed by immunosequencing. As for the authors' bioinformatics: Repertoire TCRs were matched against a reference library of SARS-CoV-2-specific TCRs generated with the MIRA antigen-specificity platform. Breadth was defined as the fraction of unique TCRs that were SARS-CoV-2-associated. Depth was defined as the fraction of total T cells that were SARS-CoV-2-associated. Each spike-specific TCR was assigned to its reactive spike region and to a CD4 or CD8 class using the MIRA data. Log10-transformed breadth and depth values were compared by one-way ANOVA with Sidak's multiple comparisons tests. The clones in this table, taken by TCRdb from immuneACCESS, are in-frame only. Not every clone is retained; where verified, under half of the shortfall comes from an unresolved V gene, and the cause of the rest is unknown. The D gene and trimming were derived from the DNA, and the V and J assignments and clone size from that table. Recorded for this sample are about 120,000 clones; roughly 91% of them occurred a single time. Approximately 5% of the sample rests with the top ten.

The cysteine opens and the phenylalanine closes a CDR3 of 17 amino acids. Only CDR3 DNA is held: 51 bases, read in frame from base 1. According to the germline V gene, CDR1 reads MRHNA and CDR2 reads SNTAGT. Compared with germline, V lacks 2 bases and J lacks 0 bases; bases without a gene match: 6. The intended sense of this specimen's time point label: about 28 days (+/-7) after the second vaccine dose. AZD1222 recipients whose second dose came at about 4 weeks and those whose second dose came at about 12 weeks were combined into one group, since spike-specific TCR depth and breadth did not differ between the two schedules. The vaccinee samples were drawn from two UK trials, COV001 and COV002, one of which was a single-blind randomized controlled phase 2/3 trial testing AZD1222 (ChAdOx1 nCoV-19) in healthy adults. For TCRbeta chain sequencing, PBMC samples were collected from trial participants at day 0 and at day 28 after the second dose.

To note about this clone: Its antigen has not been determined. Base qualities are not provided; no much larger clone lies one nucleotide away.

The TCR originated in an adult who received the AZD1222 COVID-19 vaccine. The chain links TRBV6-4 with TRBJ1-5; 8 nucleotides in the junction match TRBD1. Material: peripheral blood, obtained 28 days after the second AZD1222 dose. The CDR3 loop reads CASSDRDRTSSNQPQHF. The DNA reads as follows: TGTGCCAGCAGTGACCGGGACAGGACTTCTAGCAATCAGCCCCAGCATTTT.